This is a list of T cell receptor beta chains from one sample in a study of blood T cell repertoires in COVID-19. The method was immunoSEQ multiplex PCR; TCRdb's version includes in-frame clones alone and lacks a portion of them. The data show under 350,000 clones, with 65% to 90% seen just once and roughly 7% held by the top ten. Sequenced material: peripheral blood. These receptors all stem from a human donor in a cohort sampled during active COVID-19. Both conserved end residues are part of each CDR3. A D gene is named only where the DNA matches it firmly. Expanded clones are given a class, and other clones once, few, many or no size at all.

TRBV10-3	TRBJ2-7	TRBD2	NA	CAISEGYTSGAGQYF	TGTGCCATCAGTGAGGGCTACACTAGCGGGGCGGGGCAGTACTTC
TRBV6-1	TRBJ2-7	NA	NA	CASSDYRDSYEQYF	TGTGCCAGCAGTGATTATCGGGACTCCTACGAGCAGTACTTC
TRBV28	TRBJ1-4	NA	NA	CASREGIEEKLFF	TGTGCCAGCAGGGAGGGTATTGAAGAAAAACTGTTTTTT
TRBV10-3	TRBJ2-1	TRBD2	NA	CAIGGDRYNEQFF	TGTGCCATCGGGGGGGACCGTTACAATGAGCAGTTCTTC
TRBV20-1	TRBJ1-6	NA	NA	CSAGEGSPLHF	TGCAGTGCAGGGGAGGGGTCACCCCTCCACTTT
TRBV19	TRBJ1-1	TRBD1	NA	CASSTRTGGKAFF	TGTGCCAGTAGTACCCGGACAGGGGGAAAGGCTTTCTTT
TRBV10-3	TRBJ1-2	NA	once	CAISELPDTYGYTF	TGTGCCATCAGTGAGCTCCCTGACACATATGGCTACACCTTC
TRBV18	TRBJ1-5	NA	NA	CASSPGGARWPQHF	TGTGCCAGCTCACCAGGAGGGGCCCGATGGCCCCAGCATTTT
TRBV25-1	TRBJ2-1	TRBD2	NA	CASRAGGGSYNEQFF	TGTGCCAGCAGAGCCGGCGGGGGCTCCTACAATGAGCAGTTCTTC
TRBV30	TRBJ1-5	NA	NA	CAFSPDRIYQPQHF	TGTGCCTTTTCCCCTGACAGGATTTATCAGCCCCAGCATTTT
TRBV6-5	TRBJ2-3	TRBD2	NA	CASSYGLAGTTDTQYF	TGTGCCAGCAGTTACGGGCTAGCGGGGACCACAGATACGCAGTATTTT
TRBV7-2	TRBJ1-6	NA	NA	CASSLYGGQSPLHF	TGTGCCAGCAGCTTATATGGAGGTCAGTCACCCCTCCACTTT
TRBV6-5	TRBJ1-1	NA	NA	CASSLQGDPTEAFF	TGTGCCAGCAGTCTGCAGGGCGATCCGACTGAAGCTTTCTTT
TRBV2	TRBJ1-1	NA	NA	CASSGKWRITEAFF	TGTGCCAGCAGTGGTAAGTGGCGGATCACTGAAGCTTTCTTT